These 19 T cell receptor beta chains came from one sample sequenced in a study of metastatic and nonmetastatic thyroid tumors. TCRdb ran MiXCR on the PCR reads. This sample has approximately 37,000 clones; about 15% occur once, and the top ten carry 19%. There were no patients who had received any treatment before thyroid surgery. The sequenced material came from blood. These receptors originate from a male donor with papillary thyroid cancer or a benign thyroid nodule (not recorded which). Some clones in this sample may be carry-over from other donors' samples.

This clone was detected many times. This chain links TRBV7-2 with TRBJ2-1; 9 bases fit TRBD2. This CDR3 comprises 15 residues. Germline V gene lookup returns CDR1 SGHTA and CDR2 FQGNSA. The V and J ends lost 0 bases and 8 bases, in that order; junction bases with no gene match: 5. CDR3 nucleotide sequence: TGTGCCAGCAGCTTAGCGGGCGGGGGGGGGCATGAGCAGTTCTTC. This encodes CASSLAGGGGHEQFF.

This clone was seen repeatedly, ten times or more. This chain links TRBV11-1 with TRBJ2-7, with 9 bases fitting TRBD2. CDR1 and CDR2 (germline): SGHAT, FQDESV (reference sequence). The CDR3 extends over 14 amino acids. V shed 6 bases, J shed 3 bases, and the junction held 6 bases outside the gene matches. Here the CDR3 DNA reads TGTGCCAGCAGTCGGACTAGCGAAAACTACGAGCAGTACTTC. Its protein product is CASSRTSENYEQYF.

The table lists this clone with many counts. This CDR3 is CASSLGVANEQFF. DNA of the CDR3: TGTGCCAGCAGCTTAGGGGTGGCAAATGAGCAGTTCTTC. The chain is built from TRBV11-2 and TRBJ2-1; D remains unclear. Germline V gene sequence: CDR1 SGHAT, CDR2 FQNNGV. V was shortened by 1 base and J by 7 bases, with 8 bases between the two germline ends. This CDR3 comprises 13 residues. Full variable domain (missing parts from reference TRBV11-2 and TRBJ2-1): EAGVAQSPRYKIIEKRQSVAFWCNPISGHATLYWYQQILGQGPKLLIQFQNNGVVDDSQLPKDRFSAERLKGVDSTLKIQPAKLEDSAVYLCASSLGVANEQFFGPGTRLTVL.

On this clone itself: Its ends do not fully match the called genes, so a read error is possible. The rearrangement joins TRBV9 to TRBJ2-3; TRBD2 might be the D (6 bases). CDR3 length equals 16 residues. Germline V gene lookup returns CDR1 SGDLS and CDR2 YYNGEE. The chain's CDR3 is CASTVAVGPSADTQYF. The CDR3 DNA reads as TGTGCCAGCACCGTAGCTGTGGGGCCTAGCGCAGATACGCAGTATTTT.

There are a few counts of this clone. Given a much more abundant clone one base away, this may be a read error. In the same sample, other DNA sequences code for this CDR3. The CDR3 loop reads CASSSPMGAYEQYF. CDR3 sequence (DNA): TGCGCCAGCAGTTCCCCCATGGGGGCCTACGAGCAATACTTC. The gene calls are TRBV28 and TRBJ2-7, with D perhaps TRBD1 (6 bases). Germline CDR1 reads MDHEN; CDR2 reads SYDVKM. This CDR3 comprises 14 residues.

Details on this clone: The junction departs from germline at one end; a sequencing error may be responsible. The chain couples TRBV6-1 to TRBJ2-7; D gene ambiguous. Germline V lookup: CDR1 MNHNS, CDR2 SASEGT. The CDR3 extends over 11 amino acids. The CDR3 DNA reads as TGTGCCAGCAGTGCAGTCTACGAGCAGTGCTTC. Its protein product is CASSAVYEQCF.

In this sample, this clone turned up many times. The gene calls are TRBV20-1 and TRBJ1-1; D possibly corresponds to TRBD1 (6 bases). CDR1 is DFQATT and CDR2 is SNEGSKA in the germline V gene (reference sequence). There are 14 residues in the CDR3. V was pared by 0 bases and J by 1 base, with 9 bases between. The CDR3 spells CSARDHRANTEAFF. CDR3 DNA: TGCAGTGCTAGAGACCACAGGGCGAACACTGAAGCTTTCTTT.

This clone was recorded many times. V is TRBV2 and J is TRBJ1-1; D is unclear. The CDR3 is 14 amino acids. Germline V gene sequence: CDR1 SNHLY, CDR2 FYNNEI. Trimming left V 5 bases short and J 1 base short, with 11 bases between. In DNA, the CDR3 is TGTGCCAGCAGTATCGGACTGAGGAACACTGAAGCTTTCTTT. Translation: CASSIGLRNTEAFF.

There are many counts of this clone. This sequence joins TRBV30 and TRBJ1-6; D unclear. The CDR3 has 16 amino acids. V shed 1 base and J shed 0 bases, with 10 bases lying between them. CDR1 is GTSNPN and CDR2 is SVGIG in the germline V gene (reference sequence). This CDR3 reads CAWSGHSYSYNSPLHF. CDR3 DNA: TGTGCCTGGAGTGGTCACAGTTACTCCTATAATTCACCCCTCCACTTT.

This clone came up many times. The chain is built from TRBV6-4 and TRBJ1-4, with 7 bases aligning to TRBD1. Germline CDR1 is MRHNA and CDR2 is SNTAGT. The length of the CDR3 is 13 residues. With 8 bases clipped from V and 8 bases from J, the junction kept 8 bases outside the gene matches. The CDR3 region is CASPRQGKEKLFF. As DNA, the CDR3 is TGTGCCAGCCCACGACAGGGAAAAGAAAAACTGTTTTTT.

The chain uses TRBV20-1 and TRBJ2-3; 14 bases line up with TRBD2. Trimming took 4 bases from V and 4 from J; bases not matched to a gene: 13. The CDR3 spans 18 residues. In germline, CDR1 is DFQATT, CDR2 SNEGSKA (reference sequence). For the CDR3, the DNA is TGCAGTGCTAAAAAGGGACTAGCGGGAGTAGGGGGGGCAGATACGCAGTATTTT. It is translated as CSAKKGLAGVGGADTQYF.

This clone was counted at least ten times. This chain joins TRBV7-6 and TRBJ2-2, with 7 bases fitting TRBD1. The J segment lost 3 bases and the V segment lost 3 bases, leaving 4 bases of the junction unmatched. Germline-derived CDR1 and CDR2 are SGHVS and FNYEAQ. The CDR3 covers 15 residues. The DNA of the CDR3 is TGTGCCAGCAGCTTGAAGGGGGCGGACACCGGGGAGCTGTTTTTT. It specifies CASSLKGADTGELFF.

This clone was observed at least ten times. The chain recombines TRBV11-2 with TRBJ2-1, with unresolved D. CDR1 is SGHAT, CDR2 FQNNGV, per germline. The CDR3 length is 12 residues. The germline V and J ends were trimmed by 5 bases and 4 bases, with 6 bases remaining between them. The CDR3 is CASSSFYNEQFF. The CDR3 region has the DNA TGTGCCAGCAGCAGTTTTTACAATGAGCAGTTCTTC.

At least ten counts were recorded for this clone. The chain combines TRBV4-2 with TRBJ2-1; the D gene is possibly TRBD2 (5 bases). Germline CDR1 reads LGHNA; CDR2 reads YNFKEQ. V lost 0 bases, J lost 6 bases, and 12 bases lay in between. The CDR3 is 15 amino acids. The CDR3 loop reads CASSQDPSEGNEQFF. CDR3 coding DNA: TGTGCCAGCAGCCAAGACCCTTCAGAGGGCAATGAGCAGTTCTTC.

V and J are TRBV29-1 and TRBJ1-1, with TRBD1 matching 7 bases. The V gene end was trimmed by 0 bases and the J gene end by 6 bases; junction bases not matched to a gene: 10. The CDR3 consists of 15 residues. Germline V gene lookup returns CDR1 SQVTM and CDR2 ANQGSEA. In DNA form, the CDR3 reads TGCAGCGTTGAAGATACAACAGGGGTAATCGCTGAAGCTTTCTTT. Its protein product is CSVEDTTGVIAEAFF.

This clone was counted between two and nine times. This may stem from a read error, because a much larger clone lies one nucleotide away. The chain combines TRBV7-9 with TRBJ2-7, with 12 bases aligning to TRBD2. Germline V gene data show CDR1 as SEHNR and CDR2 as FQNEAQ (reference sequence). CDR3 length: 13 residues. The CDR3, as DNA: TGTGCCAGCAGCCTAGCGGGAGGGGAAGAGCAGTACTTC. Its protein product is CASSLAGGEEQYF.

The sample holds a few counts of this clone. The CDR3 region is CASSLLGQIYGYTF. The CDR3 DNA reads TGTGCCAGCAGCTTATTGGGACAGATCTATGGCTACACCTTC. V is TRBV7-9 and J is TRBJ1-2, with 7 bases identical to TRBD1. Trimming removed 2 bases from V and 4 bases from J; junction bases left unmatched: 4. CDR1 is SEHNR, CDR2 FQNEAQ, per germline (reference sequence). The CDR3 has 14 amino acids.

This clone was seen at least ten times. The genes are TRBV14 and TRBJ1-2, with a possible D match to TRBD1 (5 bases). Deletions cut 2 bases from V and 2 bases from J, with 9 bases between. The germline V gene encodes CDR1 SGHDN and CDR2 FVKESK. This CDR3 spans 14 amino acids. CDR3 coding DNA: TGTGCCAGCAGCCAACTTGAGGGGAACTATGGCTACACCTTC. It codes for CASSQLEGNYGYTF.

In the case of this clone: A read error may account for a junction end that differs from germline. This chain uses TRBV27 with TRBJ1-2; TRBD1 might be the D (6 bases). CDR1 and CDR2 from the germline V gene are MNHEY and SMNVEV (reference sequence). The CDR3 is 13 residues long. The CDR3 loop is CASSYQGNYGYTF. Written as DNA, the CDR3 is TGTGCTAGCAGTTACCAGGGGAACTATGGCTACACCTTC.